The 30 T cell receptor beta chains presented below share a single source sample, sequenced in a study of shared clonotypes between healthy human individuals. Produced via immunoSEQ multiplex PCR; TCRdb's table is partial and in-frame only. Found here are around 1.4 million clones, 98% to 99% of them singletons; the top ten hold 0.36%. The sequencing sample was made of naive CD4+ T cells sorted from blood. The sample's subset: CD45RA+ positively selected. Receptors originate from a man aged 25 to 45 in good health.

The chain links TRBV5-4 to TRBJ2-5, with D maybe TRBD2 (5 bases). The CDR3 spans 13 residues. Trimming took 7 bases from V and 7 from J, leaving 17 bases between them. CDR1 and CDR2 from the germline V gene are SGHNT and YYREEE (reference sequence). This chain's CDR3 is CASRSPGILTQYF. CDR3 coding DNA: TGTGCCAGCCGATCTCCCGGGATATTGACCCAGTACTTC.

This CDR3 reads CASSLAGGENIQYF. Written as DNA, the CDR3 is TGCGCCAGCAGCTTGGCAGGGGGCGAAAACATTCAGTACTTC. The chain couples TRBV5-1 to TRBJ2-4, with 8 bases fitting TRBD1. The CDR3 consists of 14 residues. Germline lookup yields CDR1 SGHRS and CDR2 YFSETQ. The ends lost 0 bases at V and 5 bases at J; junction bases unmatched: 1.

This sequence joins TRBV9 and TRBJ1-2; a weak D match, TRBD1 (5 bases). The CDR3 loop spans 15 amino acids. Trimming took 4 bases from V and 0 from J, leaving 13 bases between them. The germline V gene encodes CDR1 SGDLS and CDR2 YYNGEE. CDR3 protein: CASSLQQGANYGYTF. CDR3 bases: TGTGCCAGCAGCTTACAGCAGGGAGCTAACTATGGCTACACCTTC.

The V call is TRBV27, the J call TRBJ2-3; D remains ambiguous. Germline V gene data show CDR1 as MNHEY and CDR2 as SMNVEV (reference sequence). The ends were cut back, 7 bases at V and 2 bases at J, with 13 bases in the middle. The CDR3 length is 14 residues. The CDR3, as DNA: TGTGCCAGCAAGCTAGGTGGGAACACAGATACGCAGTATTTT. It encodes CASKLGGNTDTQYF.

To note about this clone: Other DNA sequences in this sample translate to the same CDR3. The rearrangement joins TRBV5-4 to TRBJ2-1; no definite D call. Germline V lookup: CDR1 SGHNT, CDR2 YYREEE (reference sequence). This CDR3 is built from 15 residues. The ends were cut back, 1 base at V and 0 bases at J, with 8 bases in the middle. This chain's CDR3 is CASSLSSGSYNEQFF. The DNA of the CDR3 is TGTGCCAGCAGCTTGTCGTCTGGCTCCTACAATGAGCAGTTCTTC. Combining the CDR3 with reference TRBV5-4 and TRBJ2-1 gives the whole variable domain ETGVTQSPTHLIKTRGQQVTLRCSSQSGHNTVSWYQQALGQGPQFIFQYYREEENGRGNFPPRFSGLQFPNYSSELNVNALELDDSALYLCASSLSSGSYNEQFFGPGTRLTVL.

This sequence joins TRBV6-1 and TRBJ2-2; tentatively, D is TRBD1 (5 bases). Trimming cost V 4 bases and J 4 bases, with 10 bases left between them. The CDR3 has 14 amino acids. Germline CDR1 MNHNS, CDR2 SASEGT. CDR3 loop: CASSALDITGELFF. The CDR3 bases are TGTGCCAGCAGTGCCTTGGACATCACCGGGGAGCTGTTTTTT.

V usage is TRBV5-1 and J usage is TRBJ2-6; either TRBD1 or TRBD2 may fit D (5 bases each). V dropped 4 bases and J dropped 0 bases, with 11 bases sitting between them. The germline gives CDR1 SGHRS, CDR2 YFSETQ. The CDR3 consists of 16 residues. The CDR3 protein is CASSRGPSSGANVLTF. Here the CDR3 DNA reads TGCGCCAGCAGCCGGGGACCGAGCTCTGGGGCCAACGTCCTGACTTTC.

The chain employs TRBV25-1 and TRBJ2-7, with 11 bases lining up with TRBD2. Germline V gene data show CDR1 as MGHDK and CDR2 as SYGVNS. With V trimmed by 2 bases and J by 2 bases, 8 bases remained unmatched. The CDR3 runs 17 residues. The CDR3 DNA reads TGTGCCAGCAGTGAAACTAGCGGGAGCGGCAAAACCTACGAGCAGTACTTC. As protein: CASSETSGSGKTYEQYF.

The rearrangement uses TRBV19 and TRBJ1-4; TRBD1 aligns across 9 bases. The CDR3 covers 14 residues. Germline CDR1 is LNHDA and CDR2 is SQIVND (reference sequence). V dropped 5 bases and J dropped 6; count of bases not matched to a gene: 4. Written as DNA, the CDR3 is TGTGCCAGTAGTTCGGGACAGGGTGATGAAAAACTGTTTTTT. Translating gives CASSSGQGDEKLFF.

The genes are TRBV6-1 and TRBJ1-5; D gene ambiguous. V lost 3 bases and J lost 6, with 12 bases in between. Germline V lookup: CDR1 MNHNS, CDR2 SASEGT. The CDR3 length is 14 residues. In DNA form, the CDR3 reads TGTGCCAGCAGTGAGGCGGGATGGCGTCAGCCCCAGCATTTT. Translated: CASSEAGWRQPQHF.

This clone occurred once. The chain joins TRBV6-1 to TRBJ2-2, with 9 nucleotides matching TRBD2. Unmatched junction bases numbered 10, after V lost 7 bases and J lost 7 bases. CDR3 length: 15 residues. Germline V CDR1 and CDR2: MNHNS, SASEGT. This CDR3 is CASTPLASGNGELFF. In DNA form, the CDR3 reads TGTGCCAGCACTCCCCTTGCTAGCGGGAACGGGGAGCTGTTTTTT.

Worth noting for this clone: The sample has other DNA sequences that encode this CDR3 too. CDR3 sequence reads: CASSLESGGSYEQYF. In nucleotides, the CDR3 is TGCGCCAGCAGCTTGGAGTCTGGCGGCTCCTACGAGCAGTACTTC. This chain joins TRBV5-1 and TRBJ2-7; D is unclear. The length of the CDR3 is 15 residues. Germline CDR1 and CDR2: SGHRS and YFSETQ. V was pared by 0 bases and J by 0 bases, with 10 bases between.

The rearrangement joins TRBV5-1 to TRBJ2-1; the match to TRBD2 covers 7 bases. Losses at the gene ends were 4 bases for V and 6 bases for J; bases not matched to a gene: 7. The CDR3 extends over 14 amino acids. Germline-derived CDR1 and CDR2 are SGHRS and YFSETQ. DNA of the CDR3: TGCGCCAGCAGCCAATCCCTAGCGGCCAATGAGCAGTTCTTC. Protein sequence: CASSQSLAANEQFF.

The genes are TRBV6-1 and TRBJ1-2; TRBD1 aligns across 8 bases. This CDR3 region has 14 residues. The J segment lost 4 bases and the V segment lost 4 bases, leaving 5 bases of the junction unmatched. CDR1 MNHNS and CDR2 SASEGT come from the germline V gene. The CDR3 nucleotides are TGTGCCAGCAGTGCCGGACAGGGTATCTATGGCTACACCTTC. It encodes CASSAGQGIYGYTF.

This chain uses TRBV28 with TRBJ1-2, with TRBD1 identical over 9 bases. With V trimmed by 6 bases and J by 4 bases, 6 bases remained unmatched. Germline CDR1 is MDHEN and CDR2 is SYDVKM. This CDR3 region has 14 residues. CDR3 sequence (DNA): TGTGCCAGCAGCCCACAGGGGGCGCTCTATGGCTACACCTTC. It encodes CASSPQGALYGYTF.

The V and J genes are TRBV2 and TRBJ2-2; a possible D gene is TRBD1 (6 bases). The CDR3 extends over 15 amino acids. V was pared by 6 bases and J by 4 bases, with 15 bases between. The germline V gene has CDR1 SNHLY and CDR2 FYNNEI. Written as DNA, the CDR3 is TGTGCCAGCAGGGACCGGGACATCCCCACCGGGGAGCTGTTTTTT. Protein sequence: CASRDRDIPTGELFF.

V usage is TRBV6-5 and J usage is TRBJ2-7; D remains unclear. V lost 7 bases and J lost 0, with 10 bases in between. Germline values: CDR1 MNHEY, CDR2 SVGAGI. The CDR3 sequence is 13 residues long. The CDR3 DNA follows: TGTGCCAGCATAGGGTCTCTCTCCTACGAGCAGTACTTC. Protein product: CASIGSLSYEQYF.

This sequence joins TRBV5-4 and TRBJ2-5; D remains unclear. The V gene's germline CDR1 is SGHNT and CDR2 YYREEE (reference sequence). V was shortened by 1 base and J by 7 bases, with 8 bases between the two germline ends. The CDR3 length is 12 residues. The CDR3, as DNA: TGTGCCAGCAGCTTGCAGTTAGGGACCCAGTACTTC. Its protein product is CASSLQLGTQYF.

The chain combines TRBV14 with TRBJ2-5; D might be TRBD1 (6 bases). CDR3 length equals 15 residues. V gave up 2 bases and J gave up 5 bases, with 15 bases separating them. Germline V gene lookup returns CDR1 SGHDN and CDR2 FVKESK. The chain's CDR3 is CASSQIQGQKETQYF. In nucleotides, the CDR3 is TGTGCCAGCAGCCAAATTCAGGGGCAAAAGGAGACCCAGTACTTC.

The rearrangement uses TRBV19 and TRBJ2-3, with 9 bases matching TRBD2. The CDR3 totals 16 residues. V was pared by 6 bases and J by 2 bases, with 9 bases of the junction left unmatched. Germline CDR1 reads LNHDA; CDR2 reads SQIVND (reference sequence). The CDR3 nucleotides read TGTGCCAGTAGACTAGCGGGTGGAAGAGTCACAGATACGCAGTATTTT. This encodes CASRLAGGRVTDTQYF.

J is TRBJ2-3 and V is TRBV11-1; D gene uncertain. V was pared by 5 bases and J by 7 bases, with 13 bases between. CDR1 SGHAT and CDR2 FQDESV come from the germline V gene (reference sequence). This CDR3 is built from 13 residues. DNA for the CDR3: TGTGCCAGCAGCAGTCCGGCCCCAAATACGCAGTATTTT. Translated: CASSSPAPNTQYF.

This clone was seen a few times. This sequence joins TRBV29-1 and TRBJ2-5; no definite D call. Looked up from germline, CDR1 is SQVTM and CDR2 is ANQGSEA. CDR3 length: 13 residues. V lost 2 bases and J lost 0, with 7 bases in between. CDR3 amino acids: CSVERRYQETQYF. In nucleotides, the CDR3 is TGCAGCGTTGAAAGGCGGTACCAAGAGACCCAGTACTTC.

This clone was observed a single time. The rearrangement links TRBV4-3 to TRBJ1-1; D is unclear. Looked up from germline, CDR1 is LGHNA and CDR2 is YSLEER. The V end was cut by 2 bases, the J end by 1 base, with 14 bases between. This CDR3 is 16 amino acids long. CDR3 sequence: CASSQRVGLGNTEAFF. CDR3 sequence (DNA): TGCGCCAGCAGCCAACGCGTAGGCTTAGGGAACACTGAAGCTTTCTTT.

The chain is built from TRBV9 and TRBJ2-3, with a possible D match to TRBD2 (6 bases). Trimming left V 5 bases short and J 4 bases short, with 20 bases between. The CDR3 has 16 amino acids. Germline V CDR1 and CDR2: SGDLS, YYNGEE. The CDR3 DNA follows: TGTGCCAGCAGTTCCGCTACGGGGGTAGCGGCAGATACGCAGTATTTT. Residues: CASSSATGVAADTQYF.

V and J are TRBV5-1 and TRBJ2-2; 11 nucleotides agree with TRBD1. J lost 0 bases, V lost 6 bases, and 4 bases had no gene match. The CDR3 totals 16 residues. Germline V gives CDR1 SGHRS, CDR2 YFSETQ. The CDR3 DNA sequence: TGCGCCAGCACCATGGGACAGGGGGCGAACACCGGGGAGCTGTTTTTT. Amino acid sequence: CASTMGQGANTGELFF.

The V gene is TRBV7-9, the J gene TRBJ2-3; 8 bases fit TRBD2. This CDR3 comprises 15 residues. Germline V gene lookup returns CDR1 SEHNR and CDR2 FQNEAQ (reference sequence). V gave up 6 bases and J gave up 2 bases; unmatched junction bases: 7. This CDR3 reads CASSSGLALTDTQYF. The CDR3 coding sequence is TGTGCCAGCAGTTCCGGACTAGCTCTCACAGATACGCAGTATTTT.

This chain joins TRBV4-2 and TRBJ2-1, with D possibly matching TRBD2 (6 bases). V shed 0 bases and J shed 3 bases, with 12 bases lying between them. Germline V gene sequence: CDR1 LGHNA, CDR2 YNFKEQ. The CDR3 consists of 16 residues. CDR3 DNA sequence: TGTGCCAGCAGCCAAGATGTGATAGCGGTCTACAATGAGCAGTTCTTC. Amino acids: CASSQDVIAVYNEQFF.

The chain uses TRBV28 and TRBJ1-2, with no clear D. The germline gives CDR1 MDHEN, CDR2 SYDVKM. With 7 bases removed from V and 6 bases from J, the gap between germline ends came to 12 bases. The CDR3 totals 12 residues. CDR3 sequence reads: CASTYGLDGYTF. The DNA of the CDR3 is TGTGCCAGCACTTATGGGTTGGATGGCTACACCTTC.

The V and J genes are TRBV9 and TRBJ1-5; TRBD1 matches 10 bases. CDR3 length equals 14 residues. The germline V gene encodes CDR1 SGDLS and CDR2 YYNGEE. V gave up 3 bases and J gave up 6 bases; unmatched junction bases: 3. CDR3 protein: CASSGGQGTQPQHF. The CDR3 DNA sequence: TGTGCCAGCAGCGGGGGACAGGGGACTCAGCCCCAGCATTTT.

This chain uses TRBV25-1 with TRBJ2-7; unclear D gene. The germline gives CDR1 MGHDK, CDR2 SYGVNS. Trimming cost V 4 bases and J 4 bases, with 11 bases left between them. CDR3 size: 13 residues. CDR3 coding DNA: TGTGCCAGCAGTGCCCCAGGAGTTTACGAGCAGTACTTC. It codes for CASSAPGVYEQYF.